A single sample gave rise to the 30 T cell receptor beta chains below, sequenced in a study of cytomegalovirus exposure and HLA in healthy donors. Both 60 Vbeta primers and 13 Jbeta primers went into the PCR. Assay used: immunoSEQ multiplex PCR; TCRdb lists only in-frame clones, some missing. The sample comprises 95,000 to 150,000 clones, roughly 80% of which are singletons, and 9.5% to 13% rests with the top ten. The source material was PBMCs. The source of these receptors is a man aged 30 to 45 in good health and CMV-seropositive.

The chain carries TRBV19 and TRBJ1-1; D is undetermined. This CDR3 contains 13 residues. Germline CDR1 and CDR2: LNHDA and SQIVND (reference sequence). V was pared by 1 base and J by 3 bases, with 6 bases between. The CDR3 spells CASSIVADTEAFF. CDR3 DNA sequence: TGTGCCAGTAGTATAGTCGCAGACACTGAAGCTTTCTTT.

This sequence joins TRBV6-6 and TRBJ1-1; perhaps TRBD1 as D (5 bases). This CDR3 comprises 15 residues. Trimming pared 8 bases from V and 2 bases from J, leaving 18 bases between. The V gene's germline CDR1 is MNHNY and CDR2 SVGAGI (reference sequence). The CDR3: CASGYMTASNTEAFF. Here the CDR3 DNA reads TGTGCCAGCGGGTATATGACAGCGTCAAACACTGAAGCTTTCTTT.

The chain uses TRBV11-2 and TRBJ2-1; 8 nucleotides agree with TRBD2. The CDR3 is 17 amino acids. Germline V gene sequence: CDR1 SGHAT, CDR2 FQNNGV. V lost 5 bases, J lost 0 bases, and 9 bases stayed unmatched. The CDR3 spells CASSPRRGGISYNEQFF. CDR3 sequence (DNA): TGTGCCAGCAGCCCGCGTCGGGGGGGGATCTCCTACAATGAGCAGTTCTTC.

J is TRBJ2-7 and V is TRBV10-3, with 11 bases aligning to TRBD2. This CDR3 spans 16 amino acids. Germline trimming cut 0 bases from V and 2 bases from J; bases unmatched to any gene: 3. Germline V gene data show CDR1 as ENHRY and CDR2 as SYGVKD. The CDR3 DNA sequence: TGTGCCATCAGTGAGTCACTAGCGGGGGCGACCTACGAGCAGTACTTC. Its protein product is CAISESLAGATYEQYF.

This chain connects TRBV15 to TRBJ2-5; no reliable D call. The CDR3 is 13 amino acids. V was shortened by 0 bases and J by 5 bases, with 7 bases between the two germline ends. CDR1 is LNHNV, CDR2 YYDKDF, per germline (reference sequence). The CDR3, as DNA: TGTGCCACCAGCAGAGATCTCGGGGAGACCCAGTACTTC. It codes for CATSRDLGETQYF.

This clone was counted only a few times. The chain links TRBV28 to TRBJ2-1, with D perhaps TRBD1 (6 bases). The germline V gene has CDR1 MDHEN and CDR2 SYDVKM. The V end was cut by 3 bases, the J end by 5 bases, with 14 bases between. The CDR3 contains 15 residues. The CDR3 loop reads CASSFTGMRNNEQFF. The CDR3 DNA is TGTGCCAGCAGTTTCACAGGGATGAGAAACAATGAGCAGTTCTTC.

This rearrangement joins TRBV6-5 to TRBJ1-1, with D possibly matching TRBD1 (5 bases). Germline values: CDR1 MNHEY, CDR2 SVGAGI. Trimming left V 5 bases short and J 4 bases short, with 14 bases between. The CDR3 is 14 amino acids. CDR3: CASSTGQGTTEAFF. The CDR3 DNA sequence: TGTGCCAGCAGTACGGGCCAGGGAACCACTGAAGCTTTCTTT.

The DNA of the CDR3 is TGTGCCAGCAGCGATCAGACTAGCGGGAGATGGTACGAGCAGTACTTC. This translates into CASSDQTSGRWYEQYF. The chain uses TRBV5-4 and TRBJ2-7, with 12 nucleotides matching TRBD2. After removal of 4 bases from V and 4 bases from J, the junction contained 9 bases not matched to a gene. CDR1 is SGHNT, CDR2 YYREEE, per germline (reference sequence). This CDR3 spans 16 amino acids.

DNA for the CDR3: TGTGCCAGCAGTTACTCGAGTGGTGGCGGAGATACGCAGTATTTT. This sequence encodes CASSYSSGGGDTQYF. The V gene is TRBV6-5, the J gene TRBJ2-3; no reliable D call. The CDR3 runs to 15 residues. V dropped 0 bases and J dropped 5 bases, with 12 bases sitting between them. Germline V lookup: CDR1 MNHEY, CDR2 SVGAGI.

This clone was seen more than once but under ten times. The genes are TRBV6-1 and TRBJ2-3; 9 nucleotides line up with TRBD1. Germline CDR1 is MNHNS and CDR2 is SASEGT. This CDR3 contains 15 residues. With 6 bases clipped from V and 2 bases from J, the junction kept 6 bases outside the gene matches. CDR3 DNA: TGTGCCAGCAGGGATACAGGGGGCCCCACAGATACGCAGTATTTT. Its translation: CASRDTGGPTDTQYF.

V usage is TRBV10-3 and J usage is TRBJ2-5; 7 positions agree with TRBD2. This CDR3 is 12 amino acids long. Per the germline V gene, CDR1 is ENHRY and CDR2 is SYGVKD. V was clipped by 4 bases and J by 10 bases; unmatched bases: 6. CDR3 coding DNA: TGTGCCATCAGTGGGGGGGGTTCGAGCCAGTACTTC. Encoded protein: CAISGGGSSQYF.

CDR3 sequence (DNA): TGTGCCATCAGCTCACCCCGACAGGGAGGCAATGAGCAGTTCTTC. Protein product: CAISSPRQGGNEQFF. V and J are TRBV10-3 and TRBJ2-1, with a tentative D call TRBD1 (7 bases). This CDR3 contains 15 residues. The germline V and J ends were trimmed by 6 bases and 6 bases, with 18 bases remaining between them. Germline V gene sequence: CDR1 ENHRY, CDR2 SYGVKD.

This chain uses TRBV7-9 with TRBJ2-7, with TRBD2 identical over 11 bases. The V gene end was trimmed by 5 bases and the J gene end by 3 bases; junction bases not matched to a gene: 6. The CDR3 totals 15 residues. Germline assignment: CDR1 SEHNR and CDR2 FQNEAQ (reference sequence). The CDR3 reads CASSQVAGGLYEQYF. CDR3 nucleotide sequence: TGTGCCAGCAGCCAAGTAGCGGGAGGGCTCTACGAGCAGTACTTC.

The rearrangement joins TRBV4-3 to TRBJ2-7; 10 bases are shared with TRBD2. The length of the CDR3 is 15 residues. Germline CDR1 and CDR2: LGHNA and YSLEER. V lost 5 bases to trimming and J lost 0 bases; unmatched junction nucleotides: 4. The CDR3 spells CASSTRTSGSYEQYF. The CDR3 nucleotides are TGCGCCAGCAGCACTCGGACTAGCGGCTCCTACGAGCAGTACTTC.

The chain employs TRBV2 and TRBJ2-7, with 7 bases lining up with TRBD1. CDR1 is SNHLY, CDR2 FYNNEI, per germline. This CDR3 has 14 residues. V trimming: 7 bases; J trimming: 5 bases; junction bases outside the gene matches: 11. CDR3 loop: CASKGRDRVDEQYF. The CDR3, as DNA: TGTGCCAGCAAGGGCCGAGACAGGGTAGACGAGCAGTACTTC.

This clone was counted a few times. V is TRBV9 and J is TRBJ2-7, with D possibly matching TRBD2 (5 bases). The V end was cut by 6 bases, the J end by 3 bases, with 16 bases between. The CDR3 spans 14 residues. CDR1 and CDR2 from the germline V gene are SGDLS and YYNGEE. This CDR3 reads CASTAPERDYEQYF. CDR3 DNA: TGTGCCAGCACCGCCCCGGAGAGGGACTACGAGCAGTACTTC.

This clone appeared a single time. The rearrangement joins TRBV4-1 to TRBJ1-1, with TRBD1 matching 9 bases. From germline, CDR1 is MGHRA and CDR2 YSYEKL. CDR3 length: 19 residues. V lost 4 bases, J lost 3 bases, and 18 bases stayed unmatched. The CDR3: CASSPKPGTGNKRDTEAFF. CDR3 DNA sequence: TGCGCCAGCAGCCCTAAACCCGGGACAGGGAATAAACGGGACACTGAAGCTTTCTTT.

This sequence joins TRBV7-2 and TRBJ2-1, with 7 positions matching TRBD2. The CDR3 is 14 residues long. Germline trimming cut 4 bases from V and 5 bases from J; bases unmatched to any gene: 5. The germline V gene has CDR1 SGHTA and CDR2 FQGNSA. The CDR3, as DNA: TGTGCCAGCAGCTGGGCGGGAGTTAACAATGAGCAGTTCTTC. It translates to CASSWAGVNNEQFF.

This clone appeared many times. V is TRBV7-9 and J is TRBJ2-7; D unresolved. The CDR3 covers 14 residues. Germline V lookup: CDR1 SEHNR, CDR2 FQNEAQ (reference sequence). V dropped 2 bases and J dropped 5 bases, with 13 bases sitting between them. The CDR3 region has the DNA TGTGCCAGCAGCTTAAGACTCAACACCCACGAGCAGTACTTC. The encoded protein is CASSLRLNTHEQYF.

The chain has TRBV6-1 and TRBJ2-7, with 14 bases aligning to TRBD2. The CDR3 is made up of 16 amino acids. Germline-derived CDR1 and CDR2 are MNHNS and SASEGT. J gave up 3 bases and V 2 bases, and 3 bases lay outside the gene matches. CDR3 sequence reads: CASSELGTSGSYEQYF. As DNA, the CDR3 is TGTGCCAGCAGTGAATTGGGGACTAGCGGGAGCTACGAGCAGTACTTC.

The rearrangement links TRBV28 to TRBJ1-2; 7 nucleotides align to TRBD1. V dropped 6 bases and J dropped 0; count of bases not matched to a gene: 4. The CDR3 covers 14 residues. CDR1 and CDR2 (germline): MDHEN, SYDVKM. The CDR3: CASRLGTANYGYTF. CDR3 nucleotides: TGTGCCAGCAGATTGGGGACAGCTAACTATGGCTACACCTTC.

The chain has TRBV7-6 and TRBJ1-2; 7 nucleotides agree with TRBD1. V lost 5 bases and J lost 5; bases outside the gene matches: 8. Germline lookup yields CDR1 SGHVS and CDR2 FNYEAQ. This CDR3 is built from 14 residues. CDR3 in amino acids: CASSPRDSLYGYTF. DNA for the CDR3: TGTGCCAGCAGCCCAAGGGACAGCCTATATGGCTACACCTTC.

This clone came up once. The chain carries TRBV14 and TRBJ2-7; D is possibly TRBD1 (6 bases). V was trimmed by 4 bases and J by 1 base, leaving 20 bases between them. The CDR3 covers 17 residues. Germline V CDR1 and CDR2: SGHDN, FVKESK. CDR3 residues: CASSRLGIGTSSYEQYF. In nucleotides, the CDR3 is TGTGCCAGCAGCCGCCTGGGTATTGGGACATCGTCCTACGAGCAGTACTTC. Combining the CDR3 with reference TRBV14 and TRBJ2-7 gives the whole variable domain EAGVTQFPSHSVIEKGQTVTLRCDPISGHDNLYWYRRVMGKEIKFLLHFVKESKQDESGMPNNRFLAERTGGTYSTLKVQPAELEDSGVYFCASSRLGIGTSSYEQYFGPGTRLTVT.

This clone has only a few counts. The chain combines TRBV7-2 with TRBJ2-3, with 9 bases fitting TRBD2. CDR3 size: 15 residues. The ends lost 3 bases at V and 7 bases at J; junction bases unmatched: 8. Germline V gene data show CDR1 as SGHTA and CDR2 as FQGNSA. The CDR3 sequence: CASSFAPSGKYTQYF. The CDR3 coding sequence is TGTGCCAGCAGCTTTGCACCTAGCGGGAAATATACGCAGTATTTT.

The chain has TRBV18 and TRBJ2-7; TRBD2 is a possible D gene (6 bases). The CDR3 contains 14 residues. Looked up from germline, CDR1 is KGHSH and CDR2 is LQKENI. V gave up 6 bases and J gave up 7 bases, with 19 bases separating them. The CDR3 loop reads CASSTRTAGLEQYF. Here the CDR3 DNA reads TGTGCCAGCTCGACCCGAACGGCGGGGCTTGAGCAGTACTTC.

The chain has TRBV5-8 and TRBJ2-7; 8 nucleotides align to TRBD2. V dropped 6 bases and J dropped 2; count of bases not matched to a gene: 13. CDR3 length: 16 amino acids. Germline V lookup: CDR1 SGHTS, CDR2 YDEGEE. The CDR3 DNA reads as TGTGCCAGCATCCCCCGGGCCGATAGCGGGGCCTACGAGCAGTACTTC. Amino acids: CASIPRADSGAYEQYF.

The rearrangement uses TRBV7-9 and TRBJ2-5; TRBD2 matches at 8 bases. This CDR3 region has 18 residues. Unmatched junction bases numbered 14, after V lost 0 bases and J lost 5 bases. The germline V gene has CDR1 SEHNR and CDR2 FQNEAQ (reference sequence). CDR3 sequence: CASSLAEISGNPWETQYF. The DNA for the CDR3 is TGTGCCAGCAGCTTAGCGGAGATTAGCGGGAACCCTTGGGAGACCCAGTACTTC.

In its sample, this clone was seen once. V is TRBV5-1 and J is TRBJ1-2; a possible D gene is TRBD1 (5 bases). Germline CDR1 reads SGHRS; CDR2 reads YFSETQ. V dropped 5 bases and J dropped 0 bases, with 11 bases sitting between them. The CDR3 has 14 residues. The CDR3 loop reads CASRTQATNYGYTF. DNA of the CDR3: TGCGCCAGCAGAACACAGGCCACTAACTATGGCTACACCTTC.

This rearrangement joins TRBV7-2 to TRBJ2-7; 8 nucleotides agree with TRBD2. The CDR3 is 15 residues long. CDR1 and CDR2 from the germline V gene are SGHTA and FQGNSA. V lost 0 bases, J lost 5 bases, and 6 bases stayed unmatched. The CDR3 protein is CASSLASGSINEQYF. CDR3 nucleotides: TGTGCCAGCAGCTTAGCCAGCGGGAGTATCAACGAGCAGTACTTC.

The chain links TRBV10-3 to TRBJ2-5, with 13 bases matching TRBD2. The CDR3 covers 15 residues. The V gene's germline CDR1 is ENHRY and CDR2 SYGVKD. V gave up 8 bases and J gave up 2 bases; unmatched junction bases: 5. The CDR3 DNA reads as TGTGCCATCGGACTAGCGGGAGTAGGGCAAGAGACCCAGTACTTC. The encoded protein is CAIGLAGVGQETQYF.